This T cell receptor (beta chain) was identified during a study of CD8 T cells in ankylosing spondylitis. For TCR beta, libraries came from quantitative 5'-RACE with molecular barcodes. Using its own MiXCR run on the 5' RACE reads, TCRdb lists one record per CDR3 protein. The top ten clones hold approximately 7% of a sample with around 540,000 distinct CDR3 sequences, about 13% of them seen once. This clonotype was seen a few times. The antigen is not known. General study points: As reported, disease-linked clones showed significant enrichment in matched ankylosing spondylitis synovial fluid. A number of the motif variants had already been described in reactive arthritis synovial fluid and blood. Disease-linked clones bore a CD8+ phenotype, appearing relatively rarely in peripheral blood. Fewer than ten highly homologous variants made up a TCR beta motif that seemed to typify ankylosing spondylitis blood.

The sequenced sample consisted of blood, either unsorted or a sorted T cell fraction (not recorded which). The receptor comes from a male donor with ankylosing spondylitis.

The CDR3 DNA is TGCAGTGCTAGTGTGACAGGGGTTAATTCACCCCTCCACTTT. Its translation: CSASVTGVNSPLHF. The V gene is TRBV20-1, the J gene TRBJ1-6; the match to TRBD1 covers 8 bases. With V trimmed by 3 bases and J by 6 bases, 4 bases remained unmatched. Germline lookup yields CDR1 DFQATT and CDR2 SNEGSKA (reference sequence). The length of the CDR3 is 14 residues.